A selection of T cell receptor beta chains follows, all from one sample in a study of blood T cell repertoires in COVID-19. The table came from immunoSEQ multiplex PCR; TCRdb's copy has only in-frame clones and leaves some out. The sample carries about 120,000 clones, 80% to 90% recorded once. The sequenced sample consisted of peripheral blood. Receptors originate from a woman between 45 and 60 years old with active or convalescent COVID-19. CDR3s include the opening cysteine and the closing phenylalanine or tryptophan. A D gene is named only where the DNA matches it firmly. For some rows the clone size is stated as once, few or many, or as a class when expanded; others skip it.

- | TRBJ2-7 | TRBV28 | 14 | TRBD2 | CASSLGGGANEQYF | TGTGCCAGCAGTTTGGGGGGAGGGGCCAACGAGCAGTACTTC
- | TRBJ2-1 | TRBV18 | 15 | TRBD1 | CASSSQETGYNEQFF | TGTGCCAGCTCATCACAGGAGACAGGGTACAATGAGCAGTTCTTC
- | TRBJ2-1 | TRBV6-5 | 15 | - | CASMAGDSHYNEQFF | TGTGCCAGCATGGCCGGGGACTCACATTACAATGAGCAGTTCTTC
- | TRBJ2-7 | TRBV7-9 | 14 | - | CASSLAGAYYEQYF | TGTGCCAGCAGCTTAGCGGGGGCGTACTACGAGCAGTACTTC
few | TRBJ2-7 | TRBV7-9 | 12 | - | CASSPTFHEQYF | TGTGCCAGCAGCCCAACATTCCACGAGCAGTACTTC
- | TRBJ2-5 | TRBV6-5 | 15 | TRBD1 | CASNRTHRGRGTQYF | TGTGCCAGCAACCGAACGCACAGGGGTAGGGGGACCCAGTACTTC
- | TRBJ1-1 | TRBV11-2 | 15 | - | CASSFISGVWTEAFF | TGTGCCAGCAGCTTTATATCGGGAGTTTGGACTGAAGCTTTCTTT
- | TRBJ1-6 | TRBV10-3 | 18 | TRBD1 | CAISEGGGTGPYNSPLHF | TGTGCCATCAGTGAGGGGGGAGGGACAGGGCCCTATAATTCACCCCTCCACTTT
- | TRBJ2-7 | TRBV27 | 13 | TRBD1 | CASSWGQVYEQYF | TGTGCCAGCAGTTGGGGACAGGTCTATGAGCAGTACTTC
- | TRBJ2-1 | TRBV18 | 15 | TRBD2 | CASSPRGRAGNEQFF | TGTGCCAGCTCACCACGGGGGAGGGCCGGGAATGAGCAGTTCTTC
- | TRBJ2-2 | TRBV5-1 | 14 | - | CASSGVGGTGELFF | TGCGCCAGCAGTGGAGTGGGGGGAACCGGGGAGCTGTTTTTT
once | TRBJ2-1 | TRBV28 | 15 | TRBD1 | CASSPGTGSYNEQFF | TGTGCCAGCAGCCCCGGGACAGGCTCCTACAATGAGCAGTTCTTC
- | TRBJ2-7 | TRBV2 | 14 | - | CASSRSGLSYEQYF | TGTGCCAGCAGTAGGAGCGGATTGTCCTACGAGCAGTACTTC
- | TRBJ2-2 | TRBV9 | 15 | - | CASSVRSTNTGELFF | TGTGCCAGCAGCGTGCGGAGTACGAACACCGGGGAGCTGTTTTTT
- | TRBJ1-4 | TRBV30 | 13 | - | CAWTGVGSEKLFF | TGTGCCTGGACGGGAGTCGGTAGTGAAAAACTGTTTTTT
- | TRBJ2-5 | TRBV2 | 13 | TRBD1 | CASSGDRGSTQYF | TGTGCCAGCAGTGGGGACAGGGGGTCGACCCAGTACTTC
- | TRBJ2-7 | TRBV7-8 | 14 | - | CASSWRTDPYEQYF | TGTGCCAGCAGCTGGAGGACAGACCCCTACGAGCAGTACTTC
- | TRBJ2-2 | TRBV5-1 | 17 | TRBD2 | CASSTGLAGVGTGELFF | TGCGCCAGCAGCACGGGACTAGCGGGAGTGGGAACCGGGGAGCTGTTTTTT
- | TRBJ1-2 | TRBV10-3 | 12 | TRBD1 | CAISEPQDRLAF | TGTGCCATCAGTGAGCCCCAGGACAGGTTAGCCTTC
- | TRBJ2-1 | TRBV7-2 | 15 | - | CASSLERRSYNEQFF | TGTGCCAGCAGCCTCGAGCGACGCAGTTACAATGAGCAGTTCTTC
once | TRBJ2-2 | TRBV27 | 14 | - | CASKTRGYTGELFF | TGTGCCAGCAAAACCAGGGGCTACACCGGGGAGCTGTTTTTT
- | TRBJ2-2 | TRBV18 | 16 | TRBD2 | CASSPLSAGVAGELFF | TGTGCCAGCTCCCCCCTTTCCGCGGGAGTCGCCGGGGAGCTGTTTTTT
- | TRBJ2-2 | TRBV6-2/TRBV6-3 | 15 | - | CASSYVSIITGELFF | TGTGCCAGCAGTTACGTGTCTATCATAACCGGGGAGCTGTTTTTT
- | TRBJ2-7 | TRBV7-6 | 16 | - | CASSSRTGRKNYEQYF | TGTGCCAGCAGCTCTAGAACAGGGCGAAAAAACTACGAGCAGTACTTC
- | TRBJ1-5 | TRBV29-1 | 12 | - | CSVVLETGPQHF | TGCAGCGTTGTTTTAGAGACGGGGCCCCAGCATTTT
- | TRBJ2-5 | TRBV3-1/TRBV3-2 | 15 | TRBD1 | CASSQLGTGGETQYF | TGTGCCAGCAGCCAACTAGGGACAGGGGGAGAGACCCAGTACTTC
- | TRBJ2-5 | TRBV7-2 | 14 | - | CASSFGSLKETQYF | TGTGCCAGCAGCTTTGGGAGCCTGAAAGAGACCCAGTACTTC
- | TRBJ2-3 | TRBV7-3 | 14 | - | CASSSGTSTDTQYF | TGTGCCAGCAGCTCGGGGACTAGCACAGATACGCAGTATTTT
- | TRBJ1-1 | TRBV25-1 | 13 | TRBD1 | CASSKGANTEAFF | TGTGCCAGCAGTAAGGGGGCGAACACTGAAGCTTTCTTT
- | TRBJ1-1 | TRBV6-5 | 14 | - | CASSSSARGTEAFF | TGTGCCAGCAGTTCCTCAGCCAGGGGAACTGAAGCTTTCTTT
- | TRBJ2-3 | TRBV28 | 12 | - | CATRGSTDTQYF | TGTGCCACCCGGGGGAGCACAGATACGCAGTATTTT
- | TRBJ2-5 | TRBV9 | 21 | TRBD2 | CASSVEDLGTSAMMYQETQYF | TGTGCCAGCAGCGTAGAGGATTTGGGGACTAGCGCTATGATGTACCAAGAGACCCAGTACTTC
- | TRBJ2-2 | TRBV3-1/TRBV3-2 | 16 | TRBD2 | CASSPRGVGLAGELFF | TGTGCCAGCAGCCCCCGAGGGGTGGGACTAGCCGGGGAGCTGTTTTTT
- | TRBJ1-1 | TRBV30 | 13 | - | CAWRSPGRTEAFF | TGTGCCTGGAGGTCCCCCGGCAGGACTGAAGCTTTCTTT
- | TRBJ2-5 | TRBV19 | 15 | TRBD1 | CASSPRDRGEETQYF | TGTGCCAGTAGTCCTCGGGACAGGGGGGAAGAGACCCAGTACTTC
- | TRBJ1-3 | TRBV28 | 14 | TRBD1 | CASSSPGGSNTIYF | TGTGCCAGCAGTTCGCCAGGGGGATCGAACACCATATATTTT
- | TRBJ2-3 | TRBV6-4 | 15 | TRBD2 | CASSLAGGSTDTQYF | TGTGCCAGCAGTCTAGCGGGAGGGAGCACAGATACGCAGTATTTT
- | TRBJ1-6 | TRBV28 | 14 | - | CASSFSNGDSPLHF | TGTGCCAGCAGTTTTTCCAACGGAGATTCACCCCTCCACTTT
- | TRBJ2-1 | TRBV7-9 | 15 | - | CASSLAEGAYNEQFF | TGTGCCAGCAGCTTAGCGGAAGGGGCCTACAATGAGCAGTTCTTC
- | TRBJ2-7 | TRBV6-5 | 15 | TRBD2 | CASRAGLAGFGEQYF | TGTGCCAGCAGGGCGGGACTAGCGGGCTTCGGCGAGCAGTACTTC
- | TRBJ2-5 | TRBV12-5 | 15 | TRBD1 | CASGLATGEWGTQYF | TGTGCTAGTGGTTTGGCGACAGGGGAATGGGGGACCCAGTACTTC
- | TRBJ2-3 | TRBV7-3 | 14 | - | CASSLEAARDTQYF | TGTGCCAGCAGCTTAGAGGCGGCTAGAGATACGCAGTATTTT
- | TRBJ1-4 | TRBV30 | 14 | TRBD1 | CAWSPGTGWEKLFF | TGTGCCTGGAGTCCCGGGACAGGGTGGGAAAAACTGTTTTTT
- | TRBJ2-1 | TRBV19 | 14 | - | CASRGGPSSNEQFF | TGTGCCAGTAGAGGAGGACCCTCGTCCAATGAGCAGTTCTTC
- | TRBJ2-7 | TRBV10-1 | 14 | - | CASYPPKWGHEQYF | TGCGCCAGCTACCCACCGAAATGGGGCCACGAGCAGTACTTC
- | TRBJ2-5 | TRBV10-3 | 15 | - | CAISAQGKYQETQYF | TGTGCCATCAGTGCACAGGGAAAGTACCAAGAGACCCAGTACTTC
- | TRBJ2-5 | TRBV18 | 13 | - | CASSLWTEETQYF | TGTGCCAGCTCACTCTGGACTGAAGAGACCCAGTACTTC
once | TRBJ2-1 | TRBV4-2 | 17 | TRBD2 | CASSRGDLGLAGDEQFF | TGTGCCAGCAGCCGTGGTGATCTAGGACTAGCGGGAGATGAGCAGTTCTTC
- | TRBJ2-1 | TRBV19 | 14 | TRBD2 | CASTLAGGTREQFF | TGTGCCAGTACTCTAGCGGGAGGAACTCGTGAGCAGTTCTTC
- | TRBJ2-7 | TRBV27 | 14 | TRBD2 | CASSPLAGDYEQYF | TGTGCCAGCAGCCCCCTGGCGGGGGACTACGAGCAGTACTTC
once | TRBJ2-3 | TRBV19 | 15 | TRBD2 | CASSMERGYTDTQYF | TGTGCCAGTAGTATGGAGCGGGGATACACAGATACGCAGTATTTT
- | TRBJ2-3 | TRBV10-3 | 16 | TRBD1 | CAIRVPGTGKTDTQYF | TGTGCCATCAGGGTCCCCGGGACAGGGAAGACAGATACGCAGTATTTT
- | TRBJ2-2 | TRBV5-6 | 14 | - | CASSLDQVTGELFF | TGTGCCAGCAGCTTGGATCAGGTTACCGGGGAGCTGTTTTTT
- | TRBJ2-3 | TRBV7-2 | 15 | - | CASSLQGYYTDTQYF | TGTGCCAGCAGCCTTCAGGGATATTATACAGATACGCAGTATTTT
- | TRBJ2-1 | TRBV5-4 | 15 | TRBD2 | CASSLASGTYNEQFF | TGTGCCAGCAGCTTGGCTAGCGGGACCTACAATGAGCAGTTCTTC
once | TRBJ2-1 | TRBV27 | 18 | TRBD2 | CASSTGTSGRVTYNEQFF | TGTGCCAGCAGTACCGGGACTAGCGGGAGAGTTACCTACAATGAGCAGTTCTTC
- | TRBJ1-2 | TRBV28 | 18 | TRBD1 | CASIHPLGTGSPNYGYTF | TGTGCCAGCATCCACCCCCTGGGGACAGGATCACCAAACTATGGCTACACCTTC
- | TRBJ1-2 | TRBV7-3 | 12 | - | CASSLFRDGYTF | TGTGCCAGCAGCTTATTTAGAGATGGCTACACCTTC
- | TRBJ2-1 | TRBV28 | 12 | TRBD2 | CASEGSGSEQFF | TGTGCCAGCGAAGGTAGCGGGAGTGAGCAGTTCTTC
- | TRBJ2-7 | TRBV29-1 | 17 | - | CSVEDPDSGIEPYEQYF | TGCAGCGTTGAAGATCCGGACAGTGGAATTGAACCCTACGAGCAGTACTTC